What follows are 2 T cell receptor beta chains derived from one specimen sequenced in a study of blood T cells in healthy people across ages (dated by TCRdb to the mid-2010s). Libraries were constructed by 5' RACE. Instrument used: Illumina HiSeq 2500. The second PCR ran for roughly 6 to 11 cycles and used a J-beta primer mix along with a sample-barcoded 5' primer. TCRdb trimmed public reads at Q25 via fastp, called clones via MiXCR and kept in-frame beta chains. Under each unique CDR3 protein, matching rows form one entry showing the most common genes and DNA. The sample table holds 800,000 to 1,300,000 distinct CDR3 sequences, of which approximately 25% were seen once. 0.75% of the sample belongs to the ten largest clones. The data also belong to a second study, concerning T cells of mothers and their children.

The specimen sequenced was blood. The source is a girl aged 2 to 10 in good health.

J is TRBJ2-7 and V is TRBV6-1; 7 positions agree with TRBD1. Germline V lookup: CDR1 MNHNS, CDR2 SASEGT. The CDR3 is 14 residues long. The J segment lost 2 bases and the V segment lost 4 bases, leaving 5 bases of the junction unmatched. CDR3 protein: CASSATGVTYEQYF. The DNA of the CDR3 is TGTGCCAGCAGTGCAACAGGGGTGACCTACGAGCAGTACTTC.

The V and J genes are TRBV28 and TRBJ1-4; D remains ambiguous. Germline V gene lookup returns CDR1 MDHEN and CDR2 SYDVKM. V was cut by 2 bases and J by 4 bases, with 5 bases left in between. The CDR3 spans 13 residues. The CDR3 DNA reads TGTGCCAGCAGTTTACAGAATAATGAAAAACTGTTTTTT. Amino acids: CASSLQNNEKLFF.